The entry below describes one T cell receptor (beta chain). Antigen specificity is unknown. With 3 bases clipped from V and 7 bases from J, the junction kept 8 bases outside the gene matches. The germline V gene has CDR1 SEHNR and CDR2 FQNEAQ (reference sequence). The CDR3 contains 15 residues. These data come from a study of T cells after yellow fever vaccination. On the study more broadly: Libraries from low-cell-number fractions were prepared with the SMART-Seq v4 Ultra Low Input RNA kit.

General study points: Boosting was followed by the reappearance of most primary-vaccination clones (around 95% CD4, around 86% CD8). Clonotypes found in both CD4 and CD8 compartments made up a small share. A faster peak, day 5 versus 15, was reached by the weaker secondary response.

Each CDR3 protein is one row after TCRdb ran MiXCR on the 5' RACE reads. In the table there are 300,000 to 400,000 distinct CDR3 sequences, 8.7% of which are singletons. The sample here was PBMCs, taken on the day of the first yellow fever vaccination. This TCR came from a man aged 18 to 30 who received the YFV17D yellow fever vaccine. V and J are TRBV7-9 and TRBJ2-1, with TRBD1 matching 8 bases. CDR3 sequence reads: CASSLDQGARNEQFF. The CDR3 DNA sequence: TGTGCCAGCAGCTTGGATCAGGGGGCGAGGAATGAGCAGTTCTTC.